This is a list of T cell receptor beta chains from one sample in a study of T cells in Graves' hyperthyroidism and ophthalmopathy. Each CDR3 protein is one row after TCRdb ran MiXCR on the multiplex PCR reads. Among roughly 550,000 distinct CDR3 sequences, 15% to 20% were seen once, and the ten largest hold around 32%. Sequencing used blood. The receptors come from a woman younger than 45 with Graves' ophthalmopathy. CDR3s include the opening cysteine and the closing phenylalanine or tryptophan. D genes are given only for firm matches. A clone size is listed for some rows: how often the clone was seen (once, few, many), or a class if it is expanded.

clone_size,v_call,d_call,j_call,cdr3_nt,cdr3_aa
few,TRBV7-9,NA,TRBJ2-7,TGTGCCAGCAGCTTATCAGCACTAGCCCAATACGAGCAGTACTTC,CASSLSALAQYEQYF
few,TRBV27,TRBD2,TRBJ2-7,TGTGCCAGCAGAGACCCGGGACTAGCGGATTACGGGCAGCAGTACTTC,CASRDPGLADYGQQYF
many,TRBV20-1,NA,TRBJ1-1,TGCAGTGCCCCGGCGGGGGGGCTTGCCACTGAAGCTTTCTTT,CSAPAGGLATEAFF
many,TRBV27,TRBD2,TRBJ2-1,TGTGCCAGCAGTGGGAGACTAGCGGGAGAAGGCAATGAGCAGTTCTTC,CASSGRLAGEGNEQFF
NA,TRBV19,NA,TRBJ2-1,TGTGCCAGTAGCCACGGGGGCTACAAAACCTACAATGAGCAGTTCTTC,CASSHGGYKTYNEQFF
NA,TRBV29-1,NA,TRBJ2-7,TGCAGCGTCCCGGGGACCGATCTCGGGTCCGAGCAGTACTTC,CSVPGTDLGSEQYF
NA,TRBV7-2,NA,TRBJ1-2,TGTGCCAGCAGCTTCAGGGTCGGCTACACCTTC,CASSFRVGYTF
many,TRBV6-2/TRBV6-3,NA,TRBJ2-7,TGTGCCAGCAGTGGTACTCAAAACGCGGCTTACGAGCAGTACTTC,CASSGTQNAAYEQYF
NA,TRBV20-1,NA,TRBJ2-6,TGCAGTGCTAGCGTCTACTCTGGGGCCAACGTCCTGACTTTC,CSASVYSGANVLTF
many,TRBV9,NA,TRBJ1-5,TGTGCCAGTAACCAACAGGGATTAAACAATCAGCCCCAGCATTTT,CASNQQGLNNQPQHF
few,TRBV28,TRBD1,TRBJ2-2,TGTGCCAGCAGTTTACAGGGGGTTTCCGGGGAGCTGTTTTTT,CASSLQGVSGELFF
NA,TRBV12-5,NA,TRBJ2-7,TGTGCTAGTGACCCGGACAGAAACTACGAGCAGTACTTC,CASDPDRNYEQYF
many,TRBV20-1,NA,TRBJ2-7,TGCAGTGCTATTTCAATAGCGGCCTCCTACGAGCAGTACTTC,CSAISIAASYEQYF
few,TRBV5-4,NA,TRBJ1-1,TGTGCCAGCAGCTTGGGAGGGCTCATGAACACTGAAGCTTTCTTT,CASSLGGLMNTEAFF
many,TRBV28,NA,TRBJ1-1,TGTGCCAGCAGTTCTGTCGGCAGATCCACTGAAGCTTTCTTT,CASSSVGRSTEAFF
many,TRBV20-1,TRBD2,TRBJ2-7,TGCAGTGCTTCAAGGACTAGTATATTCTACGAGCAGTACTTC,CSASRTSIFYEQYF
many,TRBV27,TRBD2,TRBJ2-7,TGTGCCAGCAGGACTTCCGGGACTAACGAGCAGTACTTC,CASRTSGTNEQYF
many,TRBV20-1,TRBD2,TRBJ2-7,TGCAGTGCTGCTATTAGGGGCGGGAGGGGGAGAGATTACGAGCAGTACTTC,CSAAIRGGRGRDYEQYF
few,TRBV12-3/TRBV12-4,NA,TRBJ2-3,TGTGCCAGTCACGACAGCCTGGGTACGCAGTATTTT,CASHDSLGTQYF
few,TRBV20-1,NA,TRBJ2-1,TGCAGTGCTTCCACTAGAGGCAATGAGCAGTTCTTC,CSASTRGNEQFF
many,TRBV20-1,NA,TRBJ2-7,TGCAGTGGGGAACCGGGGACCTACGAGCAGTACTTC,CSGEPGTYEQYF
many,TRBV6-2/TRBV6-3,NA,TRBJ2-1,TGTGCCAGCACCAACCGAATCGCCTACAATGAGCAGTTCTTC,CASTNRIAYNEQFF
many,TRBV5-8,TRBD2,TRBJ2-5,TGTGCCAGCAGCTCGCGCGGACTAGCGGGAGAAGAGACCCAGTACTTC,CASSSRGLAGEETQYF
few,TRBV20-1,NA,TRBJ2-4,TGCAGTGCTAGTAGCGGAGCCAAAAACATTCAGTACTTC,CSASSGAKNIQYF